The 8 T cell receptor delta chains reported below all come from one sample, sequenced in a study of Vδ1+ human thymocytes. The study, taken as a whole, reports: Thymic TRG and TRD repertoires appeared highly polyclonal, with Gaussian CDR3 length distributions.

Extracted RNA was reverse transcribed into cDNA. CDR3 amplicons came from multiplex PCR with pooled V-gene forward and constant-region reverse primers. TCRdb re-called clones from the multiplex PCR reads via CATT. The data contain tens of thousands of delta-chain clones, roughly 15% of them singletons. The antigens of these receptors remain unknown. Sequenced input: Vdelta1+ gamma-delta thymocytes from the thymus. Specified subset: FACS-sorted CD3+ TCRalphabeta- TCRVdelta1+ TCRVdelta2- thymocytes. Receptor source: a girl under two years old who had congenital heart surgery.

In this sample, this clone turned up many times. This chain joins TRDV2 and TRDJ1; D is unclear. Looked up from germline, CDR1 is GEAIGNYY and CDR2 is EKD. The ends were cut back, 0 bases at V and 0 bases at J, with 16 bases in the middle. There are 17 residues in the CDR3. CDR3 nucleotide sequence: TGTGCCTGTGACACCGCGAAGGGAGATGGGTACACCGATAAACTCATCTTT. It encodes CACDTAKGDGYTDKLIF.

The chain couples TRDV1 to TRDJ1, with 10 bases matching TRDD3. The CDR3 sequence is 18 residues long. V shed 2 bases, J shed 2 bases, and the junction held 11 bases outside the gene matches. From germline, CDR1 is TSWWSYY and CDR2 QGS. The chain's CDR3 is CALGEYRGLGDRTDKLIF. The DNA for the CDR3 is TGTGCTCTTGGGGAATACCGAGGTCTGGGGGATAGGACCGATAAACTCATCTTT.

This chain connects TRDV1 to TRDJ1, with TRDD3 identical over 8 bases. CDR3 length equals 23 residues. Per the germline V gene, CDR1 is TSWWSYY and CDR2 is QGS. V was pared by 0 bases and J by 10 bases, with 34 bases of the junction left unmatched. CDR3 region: CALGELETPQLYRRGYLGNRLIF. CDR3 nucleotide sequence: TGTGCTCTTGGGGAACTGGAGACTCCACAGTTATACCGAAGGGGATACCTGGGGAATAGACTCATCTTT.

This clone has just a few counts. This chain joins TRDV1 and TRDJ1; TRDD3 aligns across 9 bases. Germline V lookup: CDR1 TSWWSYY, CDR2 QGS. The CDR3 covers 21 residues. V was pared by 3 bases and J by 3 bases, with 23 bases of the junction left unmatched. The CDR3, as DNA: TGTGCTCTTGGGGATCCAAACGTTCCTGGGGGATTAATACGGCCAGCCGATAAACTCATCTTT. Its translation is CALGDPNVPGGLIRPADKLIF.

A few counts support this clone. This chain joins TRDV1 and TRDJ1; 11 nucleotides match TRDD3. Losses at the gene ends were 5 bases for V and 0 bases for J; bases not matched to a gene: 23. Germline values: CDR1 TSWWSYY, CDR2 QGS. The CDR3 runs to 22 residues. The CDR3 sequence: CALGQDVLWGIPWGAYTDKLIF. In DNA, the CDR3 is TGTGCTCTTGGGCAAGACGTTCTCTGGGGGATACCATGGGGCGCCTACACCGATAAACTCATCTTT.

The V and J genes are TRDV1 and TRDJ1; the D gene could be TRDD2 or TRDD3 (7 bases each). CDR1 is TSWWSYY, CDR2 QGS, per germline. The CDR3 spans 20 residues. V dropped 1 base and J dropped 2 bases, with 26 bases sitting between them. CDR3 DNA: TGTGCTCTTGGGGAACCGAGGCCTTCCTTCCTGGGGGCCCTTACCGATAAACTCATCTTT. This codes for CALGEPRPSFLGALTDKLIF.

This clone was seen a handful of times. The chain recombines TRDV1 with TRDJ1; the match to TRDD3 covers 11 bases. Germline loops: CDR1 TSWWSYY, CDR2 QGS. V gave up 5 bases and J gave up 3 bases; unmatched junction bases: 32. CDR3 length equals 24 residues. CDR3 bases: TGTGCTCTTGGGCTGAGCACGACCACCTTATCCGGAGGACTGGGGGATAAGCAGGCCGATAAACTCATCTTT. Encoded protein: CALGLSTTTLSGGLGDKQADKLIF.

This sequence joins TRDV1 and TRDJ1; 7 bases agree with TRDD3. This CDR3 contains 18 residues. The germline CDR1 and CDR2 sequences are TSWWSYY and QGS. V shed 3 bases and J 1 base; nucleotides not matched to a gene: 14. CDR3 amino acids: CALGETDSGGSRTDKLIF. DNA of the CDR3: TGTGCTCTTGGGGAGACTGACTCCGGGGGATCCCGCACCGATAAACTCATCTTT.